Presented here are 13 T cell receptor beta chains from one specimen sequenced in a study of CD8 T cells in ankylosing spondylitis. Each CDR3 protein is one row after TCRdb ran MiXCR on the 5' RACE reads. The table includes 200,000 to 250,000 distinct CDR3 sequences, about 10% detected once. Input material: blood, either unsorted or a sorted T cell fraction (not recorded which). The receptor source for this set is a male donor with ankylosing spondylitis or in good health (not recorded which).

As to this clonotype: An end of the junction does not agree with germline; a read error may underlie this. The V gene is TRBV6-1, the J gene TRBJ2-2, with TRBD1 as a possible D gene (6 bases). Germline V CDR1 and CDR2: MNHNS, SASEGT. The CDR3 has 15 residues. The CDR3 is CASTTGSGDTGELFF. DNA of the CDR3: TGTGCAAGCACCACAGGTTCAGGGGACACCGGGGAGCTGTTTTTT.

This clonotype occurred many times. The chain carries TRBV15 and TRBJ1-4, with a weak D call TRBD1 (6 bases). The CDR3 is made up of 15 amino acids. Germline V CDR1 and CDR2: LNHNV, YYDKDF (reference sequence). V shed 3 bases and J shed 0 bases, with 8 bases lying between them. The CDR3 loop is CATSRGQATNEKLFF. The CDR3 coding sequence is TGTGCCACCAGCAGGGGACAAGCAACTAATGAAAAACTGTTTTTT.

This clonotype was detected many times. The chain employs TRBV5-1 and TRBJ2-1; the match to TRBD2 covers 10 bases. CDR1 and CDR2 from the germline V gene are SGHRS and YFSETQ. This CDR3 contains 18 residues. V shed 1 base and J 0 bases; nucleotides not matched to a gene: 7. CDR3 DNA: TGCGCCAGCAGCTTGACACTAGCGGGGACGAGCTCCTACAATGAGCAGTTCTTC. Its protein product is CASSLTLAGTSSYNEQFF.

At least ten counts were recorded for this clonotype. The chain has TRBV28 and TRBJ2-2; tentative D call: TRBD1 (6 bases). CDR1 and CDR2 (germline): MDHEN, SYDVKM. Deletions cut 5 bases from V and 7 bases from J, with 14 bases between. The CDR3 runs to 14 residues. The CDR3 region is CASSPPRGVGELFF. In DNA, the CDR3 is TGTGCCAGCAGTCCGCCCAGGGGAGTCGGGGAGCTGTTTTTT.

In its sample, this clonotype was seen a few times. J is TRBJ2-5 and V is TRBV20-1; a weak D match, TRBD1 (5 bases). The germline V and J ends were trimmed by 6 bases and 5 bases, with 19 bases remaining between them. The CDR3 length is 14 residues. Germline lookup yields CDR1 DFQATT and CDR2 SNEGSKA (reference sequence). CDR3 coding DNA: TGCAGTGCCCACAAGCAGGGTGAATGGGAGACCCAGTACTTC. Protein product: CSAHKQGEWETQYF.

This clonotype was seen repeatedly, ten times or more. The chain couples TRBV6-2 or TRBV6-3 to TRBJ1-2; D call uncertain. CDR1 MNHEY and CDR2 SVGEGT come from the germline V gene. The V and J ends lost 4 bases and 0 bases respectively, with 6 bases between them. The CDR3 consists of 13 residues. This chain's CDR3 is CASSWKPNYGYTF. In nucleotides, the CDR3 is TGTGCCAGCAGTTGGAAGCCTAACTATGGCTACACCTTC.

This clonotype has a handful of counts. The chain employs TRBV20-1 and TRBJ2-1, with 8 bases lining up with TRBD2. The CDR3 is 15 residues long. Trimming removed 1 base from V and 4 bases from J; junction bases left unmatched: 6. Germline CDR1 is DFQATT and CDR2 is SNEGSKA (reference sequence). CDR3 amino acids: CSARAWSGGYNEQFF. The CDR3 bases are TGCAGTGCTAGAGCCTGGAGCGGGGGATACAATGAGCAGTTCTTC.

This clonotype was found a few times. The chain links TRBV11-2 to TRBJ1-2, with D unresolved. From germline, CDR1 is SGHAT and CDR2 FQNNGV. The CDR3 runs to 12 residues. V was shortened by 3 bases and J by 6 bases, with 8 bases between the two germline ends. CDR3 sequence reads: CASSFEGDGYTF. The CDR3 nucleotides are TGTGCCAGCAGCTTCGAGGGCGATGGCTACACCTTC.

This clonotype was recorded at least ten times. The V and J genes are TRBV10-3 and TRBJ2-1, with 9 bases identical to TRBD2. Trimming at V came to 0 bases and at J to 10 bases, leaving 4 bases not matched to a gene. CDR1 and CDR2 (germline): ENHRY, SYGVKD. This CDR3 is built from 14 residues. The CDR3 sequence: CAISESTSGGEQFF. As DNA, the CDR3 is TGTGCCATCAGTGAGTCGACTAGCGGAGGCGAGCAGTTCTTC.

This clonotype came up many times. The V gene is TRBV5-1, the J gene TRBJ2-1; D unclear. Between the trimmed V and J ends, which lost 0 bases and 6 bases, there was a span of 13 bases. The CDR3 totals 15 residues. Looked up from germline, CDR1 is SGHRS and CDR2 is YFSETQ. The CDR3 here is CASSLGAGDPNEQFF. As DNA, the CDR3 is TGCGCCAGCAGCTTGGGAGCAGGTGATCCCAATGAGCAGTTCTTC. The full variable domain, in which reference TRBV5-1 and TRBJ2-1 provide the parts outside the CDR3, is KAGVTQTPRYLIKTRGQQVTLSCSPISGHRSVSWYQQTPGQGLQFLFEYFSETQRNKGNFPGRFSGRQFSNSRSEMNVSTLELGDSALYLCASSLGAGDPNEQFFGPGTRLTVL.

This clonotype was counted at least ten times. The chain is built from TRBV7-2 and TRBJ2-7; TRBD1 matches at 7 bases. This CDR3 contains 16 residues. Germline V gene data show CDR1 as SGHTA and CDR2 as FQGNSA. Unmatched junction bases numbered 9, after V lost 1 base and J lost 3 bases. CDR3 sequence (DNA): TGTGCCAGCAGCTTAGAGGGCGTTTGGGACAGCTACGAGCAGTACTTC. This sequence encodes CASSLEGVWDSYEQYF.

This clonotype has at least ten counts. The chain joins TRBV9 to TRBJ2-1, with a weak D call TRBD2 (7 bases). From germline, CDR1 is SGDLS and CDR2 YYNGEE. Trimming stripped 0 bases from V and 4 bases from J, with 23 bases between. This CDR3 region has 19 residues. CDR3 sequence: CASSVEDGAGRGSYNEQFF. The CDR3 DNA follows: TGTGCCAGCAGCGTAGAGGACGGGGCAGGGAGGGGGAGTTACAATGAGCAGTTCTTC.

The V gene is TRBV9, the J gene TRBJ1-1; the D gene is possibly TRBD1 (5 bases). Germline V gives CDR1 SGDLS, CDR2 YYNGEE. The CDR3 sequence is 15 residues long. V was trimmed by 3 bases and J by 1 base, leaving 13 bases between them. CDR3 nucleotide sequence: TGTGCCAGCAGCGAAGAAGGGGTCCGGAACACTGAAGCTTTCTTT. Encoded protein: CASSEEGVRNTEAFF.